Described below is a single TCR beta chain sequence and its context. What it binds is not known. The CDR3 covers 12 residues. CDR1 and CDR2 (germline): SGHTA, FQGNSA. Trimming at V came to 9 bases and at J to 3 bases, leaving 4 bases not matched to a gene. Profiled with immunoSEQ multiplex PCR; TCRdb holds only in-frame clones, not every one. The repertoire holds some 54,000 clones, with around four fifths as singletons. The record originates from a study of a mutant IDH1 vaccine in newly diagnosed glioma. Findings and limits, study-wide: Researchers report vaccine-induced immune responses in approximately 94% of patients.

Time point of the sample: week 35, safety follow-up. Each vaccine dose was 300 ug of mutant IDH1 20-mer peptide, with topical imiquimod. Diagnosis in the donors showed new WHO grade 3 or 4 astrocytomas that were IDH1-mutant and ATRX-lost. The chain recombines TRBV7-2 with TRBJ1-2; 7 nucleotides align to TRBD1. Sequenced here: PBMCs, sampled from a glioma patient whose treatment included an IDH1 peptide vaccine. The sequence was collected from a young woman with glioma. CDR3 region: CASPDRDYGYTF. In nucleotides, the CDR3 is TGTGCCAGTCCAGACAGGGACTATGGCTACACCTTC.